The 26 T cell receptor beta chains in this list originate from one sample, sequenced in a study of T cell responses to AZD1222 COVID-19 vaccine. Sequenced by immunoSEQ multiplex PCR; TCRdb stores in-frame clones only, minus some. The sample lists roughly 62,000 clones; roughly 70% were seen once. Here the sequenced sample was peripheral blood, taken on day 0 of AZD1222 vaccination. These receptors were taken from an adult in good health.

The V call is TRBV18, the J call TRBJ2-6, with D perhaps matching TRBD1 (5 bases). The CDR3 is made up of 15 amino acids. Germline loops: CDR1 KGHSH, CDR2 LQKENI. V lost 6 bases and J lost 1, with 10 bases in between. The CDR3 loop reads CASSPDSSGANVLTF. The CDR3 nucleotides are TGTGCCAGCTCCCCCGACAGTTCTGGGGCCAACGTCCTGACTTTC.

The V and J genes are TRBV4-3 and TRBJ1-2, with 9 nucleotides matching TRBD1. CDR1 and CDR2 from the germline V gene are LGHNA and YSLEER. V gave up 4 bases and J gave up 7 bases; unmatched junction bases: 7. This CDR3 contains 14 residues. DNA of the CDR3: TGCGCCAGCAGCCGAGGACAGGGGATCGGTGGCTACACCTTC. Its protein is CASSRGQGIGGYTF.

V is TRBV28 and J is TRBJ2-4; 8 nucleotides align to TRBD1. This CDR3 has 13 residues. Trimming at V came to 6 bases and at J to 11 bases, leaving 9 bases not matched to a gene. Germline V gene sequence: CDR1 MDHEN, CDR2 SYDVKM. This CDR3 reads CASRNEGQGFQYF. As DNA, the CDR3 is TGTGCCAGCAGGAACGAAGGACAGGGTTTTCAGTACTTC.

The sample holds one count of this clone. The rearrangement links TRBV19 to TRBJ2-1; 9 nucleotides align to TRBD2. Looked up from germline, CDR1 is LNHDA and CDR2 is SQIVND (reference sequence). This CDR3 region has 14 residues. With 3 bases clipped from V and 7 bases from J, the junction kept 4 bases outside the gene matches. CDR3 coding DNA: TGTGCCAGTAGTATGGTAGCGGGGGAAAATGAGCAGTTCTTC. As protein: CASSMVAGENEQFF.

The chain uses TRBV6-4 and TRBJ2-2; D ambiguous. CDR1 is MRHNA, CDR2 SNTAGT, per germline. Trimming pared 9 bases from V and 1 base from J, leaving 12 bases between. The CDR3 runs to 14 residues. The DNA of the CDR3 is TGTGCCAGAAAGATTTGGAGGAACACCGGGGAGCTGTTTTTT. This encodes CARKIWRNTGELFF.

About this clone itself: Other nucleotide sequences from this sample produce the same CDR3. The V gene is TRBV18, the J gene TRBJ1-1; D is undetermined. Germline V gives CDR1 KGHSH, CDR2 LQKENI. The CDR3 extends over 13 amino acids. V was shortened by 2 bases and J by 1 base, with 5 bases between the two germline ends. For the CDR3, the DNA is TGTGCCAGCTCACCAAATGGGAACACTGAAGCTTTCTTT. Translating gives CASSPNGNTEAFF.

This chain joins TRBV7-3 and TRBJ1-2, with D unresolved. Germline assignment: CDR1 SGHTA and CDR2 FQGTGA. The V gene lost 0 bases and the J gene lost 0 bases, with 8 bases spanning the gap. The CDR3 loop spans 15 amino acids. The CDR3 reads CASSLTPTANYGYTF. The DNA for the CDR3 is TGTGCCAGCAGCTTAACGCCGACGGCTAACTATGGCTACACCTTC.

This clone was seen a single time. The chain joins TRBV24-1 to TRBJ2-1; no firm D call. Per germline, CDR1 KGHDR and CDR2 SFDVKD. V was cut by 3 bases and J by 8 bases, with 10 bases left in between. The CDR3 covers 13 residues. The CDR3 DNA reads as TGTGCCACCAGTGATGCCCACTGGGATGAGCAGTTCTTC. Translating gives CATSDAHWDEQFF.

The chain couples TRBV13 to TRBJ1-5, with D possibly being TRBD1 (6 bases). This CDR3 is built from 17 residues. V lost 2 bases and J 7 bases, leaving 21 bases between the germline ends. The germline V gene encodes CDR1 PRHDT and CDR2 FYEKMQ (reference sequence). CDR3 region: CASSLSSNRVLDQPQHF. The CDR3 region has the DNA TGTGCCAGCAGCTTATCTTCCAACAGGGTTTTGGACCAGCCCCAGCATTTT.

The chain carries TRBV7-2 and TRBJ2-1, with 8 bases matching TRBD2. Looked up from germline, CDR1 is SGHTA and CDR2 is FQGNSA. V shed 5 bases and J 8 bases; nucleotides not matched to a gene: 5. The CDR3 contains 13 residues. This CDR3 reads CASSRSGEDEQFF. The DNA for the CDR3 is TGTGCCAGCAGCCGTAGCGGGGAGGATGAGCAGTTCTTC.

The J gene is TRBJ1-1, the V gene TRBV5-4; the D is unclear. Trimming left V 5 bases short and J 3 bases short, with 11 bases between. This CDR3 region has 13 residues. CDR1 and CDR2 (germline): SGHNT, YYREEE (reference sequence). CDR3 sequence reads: CASRKEQYTEAFF. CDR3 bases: TGTGCCAGCAGGAAAGAGCAGTACACTGAAGCTTTCTTT.

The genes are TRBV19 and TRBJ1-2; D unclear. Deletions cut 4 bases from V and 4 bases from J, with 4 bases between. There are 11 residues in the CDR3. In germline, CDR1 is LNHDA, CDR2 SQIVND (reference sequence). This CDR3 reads CASSNGYGYTF. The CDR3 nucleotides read TGTGCCAGTAGTAACGGCTATGGCTACACCTTC.

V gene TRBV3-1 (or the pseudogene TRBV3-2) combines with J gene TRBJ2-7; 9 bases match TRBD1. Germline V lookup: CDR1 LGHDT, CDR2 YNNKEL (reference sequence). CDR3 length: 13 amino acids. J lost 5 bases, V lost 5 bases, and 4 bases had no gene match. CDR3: CASSGTGSHEQYF. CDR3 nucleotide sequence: TGTGCCAGCAGCGGGACAGGGTCCCACGAGCAGTACTTC.

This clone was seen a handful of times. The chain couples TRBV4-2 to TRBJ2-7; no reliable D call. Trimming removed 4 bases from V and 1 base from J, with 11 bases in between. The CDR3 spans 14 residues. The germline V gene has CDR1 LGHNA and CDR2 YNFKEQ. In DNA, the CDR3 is TGTGCCAGCAGCCTAAAGGAGTCATCCTACGAGCAGTACTTC. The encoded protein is CASSLKESSYEQYF.

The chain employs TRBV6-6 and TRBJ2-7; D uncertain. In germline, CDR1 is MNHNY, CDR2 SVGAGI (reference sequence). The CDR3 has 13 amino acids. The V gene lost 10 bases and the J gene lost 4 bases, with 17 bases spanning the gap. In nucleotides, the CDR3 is TGTGCCACCCGGGCAGATACCCCTTACGAGCAGTACTTC. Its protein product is CATRADTPYEQYF.

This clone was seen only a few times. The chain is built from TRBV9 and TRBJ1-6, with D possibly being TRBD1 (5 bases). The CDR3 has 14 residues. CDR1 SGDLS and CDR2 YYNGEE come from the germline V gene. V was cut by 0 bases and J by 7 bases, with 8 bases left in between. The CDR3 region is CASSVVAGNSPLHF. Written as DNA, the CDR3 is TGTGCCAGCAGCGTAGTGGCAGGGAATTCACCCCTCCACTTT.

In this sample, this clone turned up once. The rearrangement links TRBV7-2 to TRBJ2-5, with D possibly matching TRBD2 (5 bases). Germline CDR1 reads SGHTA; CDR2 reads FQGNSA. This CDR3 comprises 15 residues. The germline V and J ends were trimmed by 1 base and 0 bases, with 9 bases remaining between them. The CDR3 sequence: CASSLVLAYQETQYF. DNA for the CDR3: TGTGCCAGCAGCTTAGTCTTAGCGTACCAAGAGACCCAGTACTTC.

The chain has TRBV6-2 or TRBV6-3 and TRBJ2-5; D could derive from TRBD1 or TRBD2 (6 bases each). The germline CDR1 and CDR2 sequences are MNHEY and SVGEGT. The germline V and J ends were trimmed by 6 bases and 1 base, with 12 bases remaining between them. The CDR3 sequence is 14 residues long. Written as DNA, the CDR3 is TGTGCCAGCAGCCAGCCGGGGGCCCAAGAGACCCAGTACTTC. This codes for CASSQPGAQETQYF.

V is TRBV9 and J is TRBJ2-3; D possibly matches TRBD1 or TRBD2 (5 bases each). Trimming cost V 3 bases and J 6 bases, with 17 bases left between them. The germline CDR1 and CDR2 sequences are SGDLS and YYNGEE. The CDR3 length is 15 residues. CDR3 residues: CASSGTLYEGDTQYF. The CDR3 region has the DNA TGTGCCAGCAGCGGGACGCTCTACGAGGGGGATACGCAGTATTTT.

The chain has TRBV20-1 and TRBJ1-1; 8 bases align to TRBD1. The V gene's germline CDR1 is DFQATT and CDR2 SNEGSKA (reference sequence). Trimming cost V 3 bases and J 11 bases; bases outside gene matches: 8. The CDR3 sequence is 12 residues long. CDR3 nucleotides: TGCAGTGCTAGTGACAGGGGATCGCGGGCTTTCTTT. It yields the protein CSASDRGSRAFF.

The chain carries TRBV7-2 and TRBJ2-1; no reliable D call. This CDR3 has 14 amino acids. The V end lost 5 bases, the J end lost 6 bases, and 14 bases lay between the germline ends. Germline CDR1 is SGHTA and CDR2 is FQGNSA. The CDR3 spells CASSLPVRSNEQFF. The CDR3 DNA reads TGTGCCAGCAGCCTCCCGGTACGATCCAATGAGCAGTTCTTC.

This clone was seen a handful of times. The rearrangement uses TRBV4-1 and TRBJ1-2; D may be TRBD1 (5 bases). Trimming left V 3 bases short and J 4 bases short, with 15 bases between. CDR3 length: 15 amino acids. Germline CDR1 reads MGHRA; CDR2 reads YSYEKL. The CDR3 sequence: CASSHRGATSYGYTF. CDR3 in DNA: TGCGCCAGCAGCCATAGGGGTGCAACGTCCTATGGCTACACCTTC.

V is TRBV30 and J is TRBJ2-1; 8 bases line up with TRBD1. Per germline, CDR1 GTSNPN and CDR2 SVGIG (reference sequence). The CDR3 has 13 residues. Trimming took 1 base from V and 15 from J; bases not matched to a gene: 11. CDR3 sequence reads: CAWSDSARGRRFF. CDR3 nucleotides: TGTGCCTGGAGTGATTCCGCCAGGGGGCGCCGGTTCTTC.

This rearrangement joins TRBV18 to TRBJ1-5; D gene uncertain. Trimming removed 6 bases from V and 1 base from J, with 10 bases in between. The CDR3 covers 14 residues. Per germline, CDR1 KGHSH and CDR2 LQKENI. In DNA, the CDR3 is TGTGCCAGCTCGTATGGAGGGAGCAATCAGCCCCAGCATTTT. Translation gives CASSYGGSNQPQHF.

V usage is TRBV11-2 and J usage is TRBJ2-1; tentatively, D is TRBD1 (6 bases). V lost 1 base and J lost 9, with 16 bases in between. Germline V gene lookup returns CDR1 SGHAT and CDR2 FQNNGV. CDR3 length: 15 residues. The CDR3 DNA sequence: TGTGCCAGCAGCTTAGCAGGAGGTGGGGGCGGTGAGCAGTTCTTC. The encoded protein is CASSLAGGGGGEQFF. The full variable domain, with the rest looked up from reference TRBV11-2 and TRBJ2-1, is EAGVAQSPRYKIIEKRQSVAFWCNPISGHATLYWYQQILGQGPKLLIQFQNNGVVDDSQLPKDRFSAERLKGVDSTLKIQPAKLEDSAVYLCASSLAGGGGGEQFFGPGTRLTVL.

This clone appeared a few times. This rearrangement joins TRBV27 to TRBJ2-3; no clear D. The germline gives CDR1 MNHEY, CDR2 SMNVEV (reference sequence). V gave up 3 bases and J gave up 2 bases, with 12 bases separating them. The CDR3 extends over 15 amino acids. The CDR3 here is CASSLGPWATDTQYF. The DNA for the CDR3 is TGTGCCAGCAGTTTGGGCCCCTGGGCCACAGATACGCAGTATTTT.